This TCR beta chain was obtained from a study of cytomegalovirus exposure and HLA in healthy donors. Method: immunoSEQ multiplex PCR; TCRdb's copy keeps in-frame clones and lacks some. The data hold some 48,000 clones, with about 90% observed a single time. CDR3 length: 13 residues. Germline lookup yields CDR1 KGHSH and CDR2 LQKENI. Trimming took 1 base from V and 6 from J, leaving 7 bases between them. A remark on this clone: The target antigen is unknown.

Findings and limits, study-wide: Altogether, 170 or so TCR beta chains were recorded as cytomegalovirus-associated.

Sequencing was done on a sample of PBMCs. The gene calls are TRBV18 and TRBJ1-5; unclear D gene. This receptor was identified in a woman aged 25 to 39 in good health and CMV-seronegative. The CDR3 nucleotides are TGTGCCAGCTCACCACTCGGTGGTCAGCCCCAGCATTTT. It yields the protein CASSPLGGQPQHF.